The following is a T cell receptor beta chain sequence with its context. V lost 1 base to trimming and J lost 16 bases, with 20 bases between them. The CDR3 totals 14 residues. CDR1 and CDR2 from the germline V gene are MGHRA and YSYEKL. The data were taken from a study of shared clonotypes between healthy human individuals. Here immunoSEQ multiplex PCR was the method, and the copy in TCRdb shows in-frame clones only, minus some. The table includes 2 million to 3 million clones, 90% to 95% detected once. Sequences were obtained from naive CD4+ T cells from PBMCs. Subset in this sample: CD45RA+ positively selected. The chain has TRBV4-1 and TRBJ2-1, with D possibly being TRBD1 (6 bases). The sequence derives from a man aged 18 to 30 in good health. Some clones in this sample may be carry-over from other donors' samples. For the CDR3, the DNA is TGCGCCAGCAGCCAAGCTACAGGGAGAAGTTTCGGATTCTTC. Translating it yields CASSQATGRSFGFF.